The 8 T cell receptor beta chains below were found in one sample sequenced in a study of T cells expressing NK-cell markers. Each CDR3 protein gets one entry in TCRdb, which reprocessed the 5' RACE reads and gives no DNA. Its clone listing holds about 160,000 distinct CDR3 sequences. Sequenced: blood T cells: a sorted CD56 or NKG2C T cell subset, CD4+ or CD8+ T cells, or bulk PBMC T cells (not recorded which). These TCRs come from a man aged 18-70 years in good health.

This chain connects TRBV30 to TRBJ2-7; as DNA is missing, the TRBD2 call by TCRdb cannot be tested. The CDR3 loop spans 15 amino acids. Germline CDR1 and CDR2: GTSNPN and SVGIG (reference sequence). CDR3 loop: CAWSTRVGLSYEQYF.

This rearrangement joins TRBV12-3 or TRBV12-4 to TRBJ2-3; there is no DNA to check the TCRdb D call of TRBD2. CDR3 length equals 17 residues. CDR3 loop: CASSLRLAGGITDTQYF.

The rearrangement links TRBV20-1 to TRBJ2-7; TCRdb indicates TRBD2, and absent DNA this call remains unverified. There are 19 residues in the CDR3. CDR1 is DFQATT, CDR2 SNEGSKA, per germline (reference sequence). This chain's CDR3 is CSARTLLAGGTRGSYEQYF.

CDR3 protein: CAISEVGGDEQYF. The V call is TRBV10-3, the J call TRBJ2-7; TCRdb picks TRBD1, but there is no DNA to check that call. In germline, CDR1 is ENHRY, CDR2 SYGVKD. The CDR3 contains 13 residues.

V gene TRBV9 combines with J gene TRBJ2-5; TCRdb lists TRBD1, though no DNA is available to test this call. Looked up from germline, CDR1 is SGDLS and CDR2 is YYNGEE. This CDR3 has 15 amino acids. The CDR3 loop reads CASSVTQGWGETQYF.

The chain is built from TRBV5-1 and TRBJ2-2; TCRdb reports TRBD1, a call that lacks DNA to check it against. Germline assignment: CDR1 SGHRS and CDR2 YFSETQ. The CDR3 loop spans 16 amino acids. CDR3 sequence: CASSPGPLPNTGELFF.

V and J are TRBV24-1 and TRBJ2-3. CDR1 KGHDR and CDR2 SFDVKD come from the germline V gene. This CDR3 has 12 residues. The CDR3 sequence: CATRDSTDTQYF.

The V and J genes are TRBV2 and TRBJ1-4. Germline CDR1 is SNHLY and CDR2 is FYNNEI. The CDR3 covers 13 residues. The CDR3: CASQAGSNEKLFF.